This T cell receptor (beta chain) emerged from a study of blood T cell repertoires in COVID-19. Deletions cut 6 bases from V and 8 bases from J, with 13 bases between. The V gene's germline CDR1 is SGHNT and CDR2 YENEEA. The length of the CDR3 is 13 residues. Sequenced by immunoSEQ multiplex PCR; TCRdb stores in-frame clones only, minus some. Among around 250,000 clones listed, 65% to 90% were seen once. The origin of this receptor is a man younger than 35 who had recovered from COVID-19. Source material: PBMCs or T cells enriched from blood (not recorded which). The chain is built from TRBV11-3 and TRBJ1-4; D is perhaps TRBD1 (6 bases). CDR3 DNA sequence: TGTGCCAGCAGATTTCCAGGGGAGGAAAAACTGTTTTTT. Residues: CASRFPGEEKLFF.